The 27 T cell receptor beta chains below were found in one sample sequenced in a study of memory CD8 T cells in hepatitis C reinfection. Time point reported: late/post reinfection, 12 to 24 weeks after detection. TCR sequencing was done directly ex vivo on sorted cells, without expansion in vitro. Clones were sequenced by immunoSEQ multiplex PCR, and TCRdb holds only the in-frame ones, with some missing. The sample holds about 50,000 clones, 89% seen once. Input material: naive CD8+ T cells sorted from blood. All receptors derive from a man younger than 30 with hepatitis C virus infection.

The chain links TRBV9 to TRBJ2-3; 7 positions agree with TRBD1. Per the germline V gene, CDR1 is SGDLS and CDR2 is YYNGEE. CDR3 length equals 15 residues. V was pared by 7 bases and J by 0 bases, with 8 bases of the junction left unmatched. The CDR3 sequence is CASCIGQASTDTQYF. The CDR3 bases are TGTGCCAGCTGCATCGGACAGGCCAGCACAGATACGCAGTATTTT.

The chain recombines TRBV19 with TRBJ1-5; D not resolved. The germline CDR1 and CDR2 sequences are LNHDA and SQIVND (reference sequence). V dropped 7 bases and J dropped 2 bases, with 21 bases sitting between them. The CDR3 has 17 amino acids. The CDR3 sequence: CASTPLVAGFGNQPQHF. CDR3 DNA sequence: TGTGCCAGTACCCCCCTCGTAGCCGGGTTCGGCAATCAGCCCCAGCATTTT.

The DNA for the CDR3 is TGTGCCAGCAGCCAACCCGGAGGAGAGACCCAGTACTTC. Translation gives CASSQPGGETQYF. The chain is built from TRBV14 and TRBJ2-5; perhaps TRBD2 as D (5 bases). V gave up 2 bases and J gave up 4 bases, with 8 bases separating them. CDR3 size: 13 residues. Germline V gives CDR1 SGHDN, CDR2 FVKESK.

As regards this clone: In the same sample, other DNA sequences code for this CDR3. V and J are TRBV2 and TRBJ2-7; 7 bases align to TRBD2. CDR3 length equals 13 residues. The germline V gene encodes CDR1 SNHLY and CDR2 FYNNEI. V lost 7 bases, J lost 5 bases, and 8 bases stayed unmatched. The CDR3 sequence: CASNAVGGNEQYF. The DNA for the CDR3 is TGTGCCAGCAACGCAGTGGGGGGGAACGAGCAGTACTTC.

This sequence joins TRBV28 and TRBJ1-1, with D unresolved. This CDR3 comprises 15 residues. Trimming pared 6 bases from V and 0 bases from J, leaving 14 bases between. Germline V gene data show CDR1 as MDHEN and CDR2 as SYDVKM. The chain's CDR3 is CASRHHAQMNTEAFF. The DNA of the CDR3 is TGTGCCAGCAGGCACCACGCTCAGATGAACACTGAAGCTTTCTTT.

The chain links TRBV27 to TRBJ2-2; no reliable D call. Trimming shortened V by 2 bases and J by 6 bases, and 10 bases separated the two germline ends. The CDR3 length is 14 residues. The germline V gene has CDR1 MNHEY and CDR2 SMNVEV (reference sequence). The chain's CDR3 is CASSLLLGPGELFF. Here the CDR3 DNA reads TGTGCCAGCAGTTTACTTCTAGGCCCCGGGGAGCTGTTTTTT.

The chain uses TRBV7-9 and TRBJ2-7, with D possibly being TRBD1 (6 bases). V was trimmed by 11 bases and J by 1 base, leaving 12 bases between them. Germline lookup yields CDR1 SEHNR and CDR2 FQNEAQ (reference sequence). The CDR3 has 12 residues. The chain's CDR3 is CASRGDSYEQYF. In DNA form, the CDR3 reads TGTGCCTCCAGGGGCGATTCCTACGAGCAGTACTTC. The whole variable domain, filled in from reference TRBV7-9 and TRBJ2-7, reads DTGVSQNPRHKITKRGQNVTFRCDPISEHNRLYWYRQTLGQGPEFLTYFQNEAQLEKSRLLSDRFSAERPKGSFSTLEIQRTEQGDSAMYLCASRGDSYEQYFGPGTRLTVT.

This chain joins TRBV10-3 and TRBJ2-7, with D tentatively TRBD2 (6 bases). The CDR3 length is 15 residues. Deletions cut 2 bases from V and 3 bases from J, with 14 bases between. Germline CDR1 and CDR2: ENHRY and SYGVKD. The CDR3 DNA reads TGTGCCATCAGTGAGGGTAGCGGAATAATCTACGAGCAGTACGTC. The encoded protein is CAISEGSGIIYEQYV.

The chain has TRBV25-1 and TRBJ2-2, with 9 bases that match TRBD1. Trimming at V came to 4 bases and at J to 12 bases, leaving 9 bases not matched to a gene. Germline-derived CDR1 and CDR2 are MGHDK and SYGVNS. The CDR3 extends over 14 amino acids. DNA of the CDR3: TGTGCCAGCAGTGCCGGACAGGGGCACCGGAAGCTGTTTTTT. Protein: CASSAGQGHRKLFF. Filled out from reference TRBV25-1 and TRBJ2-2, the complete variable domain reads EADIYQTPRYLVIGTGKKITLECSQTMGHDKMYWYQQDPGMELHLIHYSYGVNSTEKGDLSSESTVSRIRTEHFPLTLESARPSHTSQYLCASSAGQGHRKLFFGEGSRLTVL.

This chain joins TRBV5-4 and TRBJ2-7, with 13 bases matching TRBD2. Germline V gene data show CDR1 as SGHNT and CDR2 as YYREEE (reference sequence). The CDR3 has 14 amino acids. The ends lost 5 bases at V and 5 bases at J; junction bases unmatched: 4. The CDR3 protein is CASRLAGGLDEQYF. In nucleotides, the CDR3 is TGTGCCAGCAGACTAGCGGGAGGGCTCGACGAGCAGTACTTC.

The chain is built from TRBV27 and TRBJ2-3; 7 positions match TRBD2. The CDR3 extends over 15 amino acids. The V gene end was trimmed by 3 bases and the J gene end by 2 bases; junction bases not matched to a gene: 5. Germline CDR1 is MNHEY and CDR2 is SMNVEV (reference sequence). Here the CDR3 DNA reads TGTGCCAGCAGTTTTGAACTAGCGTACACAGATACGCAGTATTTT. Its translation: CASSFELAYTDTQYF.

This chain joins TRBV19 and TRBJ2-1, with 9 bases lining up with TRBD2. Looked up from germline, CDR1 is LNHDA and CDR2 is SQIVND (reference sequence). Unmatched junction bases numbered 1, after V lost 1 base and J lost 0 bases. The CDR3 sequence is 16 residues long. The CDR3 DNA reads as TGTGCCAGTAGTATAGTAGCGGGGGACTCCTACAATGAGCAGTTCTTC. Its protein is CASSIVAGDSYNEQFF.

In its sample, this clone was seen a few times. The chain uses TRBV5-1 and TRBJ2-6, with a possible D match to TRBD2 (5 bases). Per the germline V gene, CDR1 is SGHRS and CDR2 is YFSETQ. Trimming shortened V by 4 bases and J by 2 bases, and 10 bases separated the two germline ends. This CDR3 is 15 amino acids long. As DNA, the CDR3 is TGCGCCAGCAGCCCGGAGGCGGCTGGGGCCAACGTCCTGACTTTC. It encodes CASSPEAAGANVLTF.

The chain recombines TRBV9 with TRBJ2-1; 9 bases are shared with TRBD2. The V gene's germline CDR1 is SGDLS and CDR2 YYNGEE. The CDR3 runs to 13 residues. The ends lost 3 bases at V and 7 bases at J; junction bases unmatched: 2. The CDR3 DNA reads TGTGCCAGCAGCGGTACTAGCGGGAATGAGCAGTTCTTC. Protein product: CASSGTSGNEQFF.

CDR3 in amino acids: CASSQYGPRGPNQPQHF. Here the CDR3 DNA reads TGCGCCAGCAGTCAATATGGCCCCAGGGGGCCTAATCAGCCCCAGCATTTT. This rearrangement joins TRBV23-1 to TRBJ1-5; 8 bases agree with TRBD1. TRBV23-1 is known as an ORF, though its function is uncertain. The J segment lost 4 bases and the V segment lost 1 base, leaving 9 bases of the junction unmatched. This CDR3 contains 17 residues.

The genes are TRBV7-9 and TRBJ1-4; TRBD1 matches 8 bases. The CDR3 is 16 residues long. Trimming took 5 bases from V and 5 from J; bases not matched to a gene: 10. The germline V gene encodes CDR1 SEHNR and CDR2 FQNEAQ (reference sequence). CDR3 nucleotides: TGTGCCAGCAGCGCCACCCCGGGACAGGTGAATGAAAAACTGTTTTTT. Translated, it gives CASSATPGQVNEKLFF.

This chain uses TRBV5-5 with TRBJ1-1, with D unresolved. Trimming pared 4 bases from V and 4 bases from J, leaving 11 bases between. CDR1 is SGHKS, CDR2 YYEKEE, per germline (reference sequence). This CDR3 spans 13 amino acids. CDR3 nucleotides: TGTGCCAGCAGCCTCGAGGGTAGCACTGAAGCTTTCTTT. Its translation is CASSLEGSTEAFF.

This clone was seen only once. V usage is TRBV21-1 and J usage is TRBJ2-4; TRBD2 was called by the table and not checked on the DNA. TRBV21-1 is a pseudogene. The CDR3 covers 21 residues. CDR3 loop: CASSKVGQPSGRRGAKNIQYF. DNA for the CDR3: TGTGCCAGCAGCAAAGTTGGTCAGCCTAGCGGGAGGAGGGGAGCCAAAAACATTCAGTACTTC.

The chain carries TRBV6-5 and TRBJ1-2; D gene uncertain. This CDR3 region has 10 residues. With 6 bases removed from V and 5 bases from J, the gap between germline ends came to 4 bases. The germline V gene encodes CDR1 MNHEY and CDR2 SVGAGI. CDR3 nucleotide sequence: TGTGCCAGCAGGGAGTATGGCTACACCTTC. It encodes CASREYGYTF.

The V and J genes are TRBV5-1 and TRBJ2-7; D gene unclear. This CDR3 region has 14 residues. Germline V gene data show CDR1 as SGHRS and CDR2 as YFSETQ. With 4 bases removed from V and 0 bases from J, the gap between germline ends came to 11 bases. The CDR3 region is CASSEALSSYEQYF. The CDR3 DNA reads TGCGCCAGCAGCGAAGCGCTAAGCTCCTACGAGCAGTACTTC.

The V gene is TRBV28, the J gene TRBJ2-3, with 10 nucleotides matching TRBD2. V was pared by 6 bases and J by 4 bases, with 7 bases of the junction left unmatched. Germline V gene sequence: CDR1 MDHEN, CDR2 SYDVKM. This CDR3 has 15 amino acids. The CDR3 nucleotides read TGTGCCAGCAGGTCTCTAGCGGGGGAGGCAGATACGCAGTATTTT. Amino acid sequence: CASRSLAGEADTQYF.

This chain uses TRBV5-5 with TRBJ1-2; a weak D match, TRBD1 (5 bases). The CDR3 contains 15 residues. Trimming shortened V by 0 bases and J by 5 bases, and 14 bases separated the two germline ends. Germline values: CDR1 SGHKS, CDR2 YYEKEE (reference sequence). CDR3 residues: CASSLETGDDYGYTF. The CDR3 DNA follows: TGTGCCAGCAGCTTGGAAACAGGTGATGATTATGGCTACACCTTC.

The chain carries TRBV4-1 and TRBJ1-5, with 8 bases fitting TRBD1. CDR1 and CDR2 from the germline V gene are MGHRA and YSYEKL. The CDR3 totals 15 residues. Trimming cost V 2 bases and J 7 bases; bases outside gene matches: 7. The DNA of the CDR3 is TGCGCCAGCAGCCAACGGACAGGGAGTGGCCAGCCCCAGCATTTT. Translation gives CASSQRTGSGQPQHF.

V is TRBV27 and J is TRBJ2-7, with D perhaps matching TRBD2 (6 bases). This CDR3 has 12 residues. V lost 7 bases and J 6 bases, leaving 13 bases between the germline ends. Germline CDR1 is MNHEY and CDR2 is SMNVEV (reference sequence). CDR3 in DNA: TGTGCCAGCACCTGGGGGGTGGGCGAGCAGTACTTC. It encodes CASTWGVGEQYF.

The sample holds one count of this clone. The chain uses TRBV15 and TRBJ2-3; weak D call: TRBD2 (6 bases). The CDR3 is 14 residues long. The germline V gene encodes CDR1 LNHNV and CDR2 YYDKDF (reference sequence). V lost 3 bases, J lost 3 bases, and 10 bases lay in between. The chain's CDR3 is CATSSLANTDTQYF. The DNA for the CDR3 is TGTGCCACCAGCAGCCTAGCGAATACAGATACGCAGTATTTT.

As to this clone: Its ends do not fully match the called genes, so a read error is possible. This chain joins TRBV10-3 and TRBJ1-5; unclear D gene. The length of the CDR3 is 13 residues. CDR1 and CDR2 from the germline V gene are ENHRY and SYGVKD. CDR3: CASSYGGKGPQHF. The CDR3 nucleotides read TGTGCCAGCAGTTACGGAGGGAAGGGGCCCCAGCATTTT.

Here the CDR3 reads CASSAPGLAGVGEQYF. The DNA for the CDR3 is TGTGCCAGCAGTGCCCCGGGACTAGCGGGAGTTGGTGAGCAGTACTTC. This chain links TRBV6-4 with TRBJ2-7, with 14 bases fitting TRBD2. Germline V gene lookup returns CDR1 MRHNA and CDR2 SNTAGT. The CDR3 extends over 16 amino acids. V dropped 4 bases and J dropped 7; count of bases not matched to a gene: 9.